This paragraph covers one T cell receptor beta chain sequence. Its antigen is currently unknown. Assay used: immunoSEQ multiplex PCR; TCRdb lists only in-frame clones, some missing. This table has roughly 180,000 clones, 91% appearing once. The source of the sample is a study of T cell responses to AZD1222 COVID-19 vaccine. Combined were second doses at about 4 or about 12 weeks. The CDR3 totals 15 residues. Germline CDR1 is LNHDA and CDR2 is SQIVND (reference sequence). Losses at the gene ends were 6 bases for V and 4 bases for J; bases not matched to a gene: 10. Regarding the study as a whole: Baseline seropositivity occurred in only a handful of AZD1222 recipients. Among the donors, most were white British and more were female, and clonal diversity was possibly underestimated.

This clonotype was sampled from an adult who received the AZD1222 COVID-19 vaccine. The material sequenced was peripheral blood, taken 28 days after the second AZD1222 dose. The V call is TRBV19, the J call TRBJ1-2, with 8 nucleotides matching TRBD1. The CDR3 nucleotides are TGTGCCAGTAGCAAGACAGGGGCGATCCGCTATGGCTACACCTTC. Amino acid sequence: CASSKTGAIRYGYTF. The full variable domain, in which reference TRBV19 and TRBJ1-2 provide the parts outside the CDR3, is DGGITQSPKYLFRKEGQNVTLSCEQNLNHDAMYWYRQDPGQGLRLIYYSQIVNDFQKGDIAEGYSVSREKKESFPLTVTSAQKNPTAFYLCASSKTGAIRYGYTFGSGTRLTVV.